This entry lists 10 T cell receptor beta chains sequenced from one sample in a study of CD8 T cells in Susac syndrome. RNA, at about 0.45 to 1 ug, was reverse transcribed with random hexamers. MiXCR, applied by TCRdb to the immunoSEQ multiplex PCR reads, yields one record per CDR3 protein. The sample shows 300,000 to 350,000 distinct CDR3 sequences, around 90% of them seen only once. The sequenced material came from CD4+ T cells from PBMCs. These receptors all come from a human donor with multiple sclerosis.

The chain recombines TRBV6-2 or TRBV6-3 with TRBJ2-7; TRBD2 matches 7 bases. The CDR3 contains 16 residues. Germline values: CDR1 MNHEY, CDR2 SVGEGT. The V gene end was trimmed by 2 bases and the J gene end by 4 bases; junction bases not matched to a gene: 11. In DNA, the CDR3 is TGTGCCAGCAGTTACGTGGGAGCGGGGCCGCGTTACGAGCAGTACTTC. Protein: CASSYVGAGPRYEQYF.

The chain joins TRBV18 to TRBJ2-1; TRBD2 agrees at 11 bases. The germline V gene has CDR1 KGHSH and CDR2 LQKENI. With V trimmed by 3 bases and J by 5 bases, 9 bases remained unmatched. The CDR3 runs 17 residues. CDR3 DNA: TGTGCCAGCTCACCGAATTCCGGGACTAGCGGCGACAATGAGCAGTTCTTC. Protein sequence: CASSPNSGTSGDNEQFF. The complete variable domain, with remaining parts taken from reference TRBV18 and TRBJ2-1, reads NAGVMQNPRHLVRRRGQEARLRCSPMKGHSHVYWYRQLPEEGLKFMVYLQKENIIDESGMPKERFSAEFPKEGPSILRIQQVVRGDSAAYFCASSPNSGTSGDNEQFFGPGTRLTVL.

The chain couples TRBV28 to TRBJ2-1, with D possibly matching TRBD2 (5 bases). The CDR3 extends over 14 amino acids. Trimming pared 2 bases from V and 5 bases from J, leaving 10 bases between. CDR1 MDHEN and CDR2 SYDVKM come from the germline V gene. The CDR3 DNA is TGTGCCAGCAGTTTACCGGGAACAGACAATGAGCAGTTCTTC. Its protein is CASSLPGTDNEQFF.

The J gene is TRBJ1-2, the V gene TRBV6-6, with D tentatively TRBD1 (6 bases). The ends were cut back, 6 bases at V and 6 bases at J, with 17 bases in the middle. Per the germline V gene, CDR1 is MNHNY and CDR2 is SVGAGI (reference sequence). CDR3 length: 14 residues. The CDR3 region is CASRINRDNDGYTF. CDR3 coding DNA: TGTGCCAGCAGGATAAACCGGGACAATGATGGCTACACCTTC.

This clonotype appeared once. V gene TRBV4-1 combines with J gene TRBJ1-2; tentatively, D is TRBD1 (6 bases). V was cut by 2 bases and J by 3 bases, with 13 bases left in between. CDR3 length: 15 residues. Germline CDR1 and CDR2: MGHRA and YSYEKL. The CDR3 here is CASSQWEAGDYGYTF. CDR3 nucleotide sequence: TGCGCCAGCAGCCAATGGGAAGCAGGGGACTATGGCTACACCTTC.

The genes are TRBV7-9 and TRBJ1-2; D perhaps matches TRBD1 (6 bases). Looked up from germline, CDR1 is SEHNR and CDR2 is FQNEAQ (reference sequence). The CDR3 extends over 14 amino acids. Trimming took 6 bases from V and 7 from J, leaving 18 bases between them. The CDR3 region has the DNA TGTGCCAGCAGGGACCAGGGGAGATTAGGTGGCTACACCTTC. Its translation: CASRDQGRLGGYTF.

This sequence joins TRBV15 and TRBJ2-1, with a weak D call TRBD2 (5 bases). V gave up 5 bases and J gave up 6 bases, with 17 bases separating them. The germline V gene encodes CDR1 LNHNV and CDR2 YYDKDF (reference sequence). The CDR3 contains 15 residues. The CDR3 is CATSVGRRLPNEQFF. The CDR3 DNA sequence: TGTGCCACCAGCGTTGGAAGGAGGTTACCCAATGAGCAGTTCTTC.

J is TRBJ1-2 and V is TRBV13; a possible D gene is TRBD1 (6 bases). The CDR3 is 14 amino acids. CDR1 and CDR2 (germline): PRHDT, FYEKMQ (reference sequence). Trimming stripped 7 bases from V and 6 bases from J, with 18 bases between. CDR3 bases: TGTGCCAGCACCCAACAGGGCCCCAGGGATGGCTACACCTTC. Its translation: CASTQQGPRDGYTF.

The chain combines TRBV18 with TRBJ2-1; TRBD2 matches 8 bases. This CDR3 comprises 16 residues. CDR1 is KGHSH, CDR2 LQKENI, per germline. Trimming removed 0 bases from V and 4 bases from J; junction bases left unmatched: 5. The chain's CDR3 is CASSPPGGGTYNEQFF. In nucleotides, the CDR3 is TGTGCCAGCTCACCACCGGGCGGGGGGACATACAATGAGCAGTTCTTC. Filled out from reference TRBV18 and TRBJ2-1, the complete variable domain reads NAGVMQNPRHLVRRRGQEARLRCSPMKGHSHVYWYRQLPEEGLKFMVYLQKENIIDESGMPKERFSAEFPKEGPSILRIQQVVRGDSAAYFCASSPPGGGTYNEQFFGPGTRLTVL.

The chain joins TRBV20-1 to TRBJ1-1; D gene ambiguous. V was clipped by 3 bases and J by 6 bases, with 8 bases between them. The CDR3 covers 11 residues. Germline values: CDR1 DFQATT, CDR2 SNEGSKA (reference sequence). The CDR3 spells CSASPTSEAFF. CDR3 nucleotides: TGCAGTGCTAGTCCCACCTCTGAAGCTTTCTTT.